Below, 21 T cell receptor beta chains from the same sample are listed, as sequenced in a study of blood T cell repertoires in COVID-19. Method: immunoSEQ multiplex PCR; TCRdb's copy keeps in-frame clones and lacks some. In the table there are 200,000 to 250,000 clones, 83% of which are singletons. The source material was peripheral blood. The receptors originated from a woman aged 25-40 years with COVID-19, enrolled during active disease.

The chain links TRBV6-4 to TRBJ1-2; no clear D gene. This CDR3 contains 13 residues. V gave up 3 bases and J gave up 8 bases, with 13 bases separating them. Germline CDR1 reads MRHNA; CDR2 reads SNTAGT. The CDR3 DNA reads as TGTGCCAGCAGTGAGACTGGATCTACCGGCTACACCTTC. Translated: CASSETGSTGYTF.

To note about this clone: Additional DNA sequences in this sample encode the identical CDR3. The chain couples TRBV7-2 to TRBJ2-1, with 7 bases lining up with TRBD1. The CDR3 loop spans 15 amino acids. From germline, CDR1 is SGHTA and CDR2 FQGNSA. V lost 5 bases and J lost 0; bases outside the gene matches: 4. CDR3 DNA: TGTGCCAGCAGCCGCGACAGGGTCTCCTACAATGAGCAGTTCTTC. Amino acids: CASSRDRVSYNEQFF. Combining the CDR3 with reference TRBV7-2 and TRBJ2-1 gives the whole variable domain GAGVSQSPSNKVTEKGKDVELRCDPISGHTALYWYRQSLGQGLEFLIYFQGNSAPDKSGLPSDRFSAERTGGSVSTLTIQRTQQEDSAVYLCASSRDRVSYNEQFFGPGTRLTVL.

The V call is TRBV18, the J call TRBJ2-1, with D tentatively TRBD2 (5 bases). CDR1 and CDR2 from the germline V gene are KGHSH and LQKENI. The CDR3 contains 15 residues. The V and J ends lost 3 bases and 0 bases respectively, with 9 bases between them. In DNA, the CDR3 is TGTGCCAGCTCACCGCAAGGGAGCTCCTACAATGAGCAGTTCTTC. Residues: CASSPQGSSYNEQFF.

The rearrangement uses TRBV10-3 and TRBJ1-4; 8 bases line up with TRBD1. The V and J ends lost 10 bases and 3 bases, in that order; junction bases with no gene match: 4. The CDR3 length is 13 residues. Germline assignment: CDR1 ENHRY and CDR2 SYGVKD. The CDR3 DNA follows: TGTGCCACGGGACAGGATCCTAATGAAAAACTGTTTTTT. Encoded protein: CATGQDPNEKLFF.

This clone was counted only a few times. This sequence joins TRBV5-1 and TRBJ1-4; the match to TRBD1 covers 9 bases. This CDR3 has 14 amino acids. The J segment lost 4 bases and the V segment lost 4 bases, leaving 2 bases of the junction unmatched. Germline values: CDR1 SGHRS, CDR2 YFSETQ. The DNA for the CDR3 is TGCGCCAGCAGCCCGGACAGGGGTAATGAAAAACTGTTTTTT. This sequence encodes CASSPDRGNEKLFF.

The gene calls are TRBV3-1 (or the pseudogene TRBV3-2) and TRBJ1-4; 7 positions match TRBD1. V was pared by 1 base and J by 4 bases, with 9 bases of the junction left unmatched. CDR3 length equals 17 residues. CDR1 is LGHDT and CDR2 is YNNKEL in the germline V gene (reference sequence). Here the CDR3 DNA reads TGTGCCAGCAGCCAAGGGGTAGGGGGCCGTGGTAATGAAAAACTGTTTTTT. It codes for CASSQGVGGRGNEKLFF.

The CDR3 protein is CASSKAAIGLAGAQDTQYF. The CDR3 nucleotides read TGTGCCAGCAGCAAAGCTGCAATCGGACTAGCGGGGGCGCAAGATACGCAGTATTTT. The chain links TRBV21-1 to TRBJ2-3; TRBD2, as called in the table, went unchecked against the DNA. TRBV21-1 is designated a pseudogene. CDR3 length: 19 amino acids.

V and J are TRBV18 and TRBJ2-7, with 9 nucleotides matching TRBD1. The ends lost 4 bases at V and 3 bases at J; junction bases unmatched: 7. CDR1 and CDR2 (germline): KGHSH, LQKENI. The CDR3 length is 15 residues. CDR3 DNA: TGTGCCAGCTCACAGGGGGGACAGGGCTACTACGAGCAGTACTTC. This sequence encodes CASSQGGQGYYEQYF. The entire variable domain, with the rest obtained from reference TRBV18 and TRBJ2-7, is as follows: NAGVMQNPRHLVRRRGQEARLRCSPMKGHSHVYWYRQLPEEGLKFMVYLQKENIIDESGMPKERFSAEFPKEGPSILRIQQVVRGDSAAYFCASSQGGQGYYEQYFGPGTRLTVT.

This chain connects TRBV5-6 to TRBJ1-1; 8 positions agree with TRBD1. This CDR3 has 15 amino acids. Germline V gives CDR1 SGHDT, CDR2 YYEEEE. The trim removed 2 bases at V and 6 bases at J, leaving 9 bases unmatched. Here the CDR3 DNA reads TGTGCCAGCAGCTTTCAAGGGACACAGGGGGCTGAAGCTTTCTTT. Residues: CASSFQGTQGAEAFF. The complete variable domain, with remaining parts taken from reference TRBV5-6 and TRBJ1-1, reads DAGVTQSPTHLIKTRGQQVTLRCSPKSGHDTVSWYQQALGQGPQFIFQYYEEEERQRGNFPDRFSGHQFPNYSSELNVNALLLGDSALYLCASSFQGTQGAEAFFGQGTRLTVV.

This clone was observed a single time. This chain connects TRBV11-2 to TRBJ2-5; 14 nucleotides align to TRBD2. The CDR3 has 19 amino acids. The ends lost 5 bases at V and 5 bases at J; junction bases unmatched: 16. Germline V gene lookup returns CDR1 SGHAT and CDR2 FQNNGV. CDR3 DNA: TGTGCCAGCAGCGACGGGACTAGCGGGGGCTTTACCAATGGGGAGACCCAGTACTTC. Translation gives CASSDGTSGGFTNGETQYF. The variable domain in full, with the rest retrieved from reference TRBV11-2 and TRBJ2-5, is EAGVAQSPRYKIIEKRQSVAFWCNPISGHATLYWYQQILGQGPKLLIQFQNNGVVDDSQLPKDRFSAERLKGVDSTLKIQPAKLEDSAVYLCASSDGTSGGFTNGETQYFGPGTRLLVL.

Notes on this clone: Distinct nucleotide sequences in the sample also encode this CDR3. The CDR3 region is CASSLGGARTEAFF. Here the CDR3 DNA reads TGCGCCAGCAGCTTGGGGGGCGCCCGGACTGAAGCTTTCTTT. The chain carries TRBV5-1 and TRBJ1-1; perhaps TRBD1 as D (5 bases). The germline CDR1 and CDR2 sequences are SGHRS and YFSETQ. Deletions cut 0 bases from V and 5 bases from J, with 11 bases between. This CDR3 has 14 amino acids.

This clone was detected once. This chain links TRBV7-9 with TRBJ2-1, with 14 nucleotides matching TRBD2. J gave up 6 bases and V 4 bases, and 8 bases lay outside the gene matches. The CDR3 covers 17 residues. Germline CDR1 reads SEHNR; CDR2 reads FQNEAQ (reference sequence). The CDR3: CASSSLSGTSGSNEQFF. In DNA, the CDR3 is TGTGCCAGCAGCTCCCTTTCCGGGACTAGCGGGAGCAATGAGCAGTTCTTC.

The chain recombines TRBV12-1 with TRBJ2-7; the table's D call TRBD2 went unverified against the DNA. TRBV12-1 is flagged as a pseudogene. The CDR3 is 12 residues long. This CDR3 is CASPDCNYEQYF. Written as DNA, the CDR3 is TGTGCCAGCCCGGACTGTAACTACGAGCAGTACTTC.

The V and J genes are TRBV7-2 and TRBJ1-1; a weak D match, TRBD1 (6 bases). The CDR3 is 17 residues long. V was cut by 5 bases and J by 2 bases, with 21 bases left in between. CDR1 is SGHTA, CDR2 FQGNSA, per germline. The CDR3 nucleotides are TGTGCCAGCAGCCCAGTTAGTACGGGCAGGGGTAACACTGAAGCTTTCTTT. Translation gives CASSPVSTGRGNTEAFF.

V usage is TRBV11-2 and J usage is TRBJ1-4; unclear D gene. V lost 5 bases to trimming and J lost 5 bases, with 12 bases between them. Germline V gives CDR1 SGHAT, CDR2 FQNNGV. There are 14 residues in the CDR3. The CDR3 sequence is CASSRGDGNEKLFF. In nucleotides, the CDR3 is TGTGCCAGCAGCCGGGGTGACGGAAATGAAAAACTGTTTTTT.

The rearrangement joins TRBV7-2 to TRBJ2-5, with 7 bases lining up with TRBD1. From germline, CDR1 is SGHTA and CDR2 FQGNSA. The CDR3 extends over 15 amino acids. The V and J ends lost 4 bases and 1 base, in that order; junction bases with no gene match: 6. CDR3 in amino acids: CASSWPGQAQETQYF. The DNA of the CDR3 is TGTGCCAGCAGCTGGCCAGGACAGGCCCAAGAGACCCAGTACTTC.

The chain uses TRBV7-2 and TRBJ2-5; TRBD2 aligns across 7 bases. Germline CDR1 reads SGHTA; CDR2 reads FQGNSA. This CDR3 is 16 amino acids long. V shed 2 bases and J 1 base; nucleotides not matched to a gene: 7. In nucleotides, the CDR3 is TGTGCCAGCAGCTTAAGGCCCTGGGGGGGCCAAGAGACCCAGTACTTC. It specifies CASSLRPWGGQETQYF.

The V gene is TRBV6-1, the J gene TRBJ2-2; D perhaps matches TRBD2 (6 bases). Germline V gene data show CDR1 as MNHNS and CDR2 as SASEGT. The CDR3 contains 16 residues. V was clipped by 1 base and J by 3 bases, with 12 bases between them. CDR3 sequence: CASSEGPGADTGELFF. As DNA, the CDR3 is TGTGCCAGCAGTGAAGGCCCGGGAGCCGACACCGGGGAGCTGTTTTTT.

The genes are TRBV7-2 and TRBJ2-5; tentative D call: TRBD2 (6 bases). This CDR3 region has 14 residues. V dropped 5 bases and J dropped 2 bases, with 12 bases sitting between them. Per germline, CDR1 SGHTA and CDR2 FQGNSA. This CDR3 reads CASSPTGRQETQYF. The CDR3 DNA is TGTGCCAGCAGCCCTACCGGGAGACAAGAGACCCAGTACTTC.

This chain connects TRBV30 to TRBJ2-7; D is uncertain. Trimming pared 3 bases from V and 7 bases from J, leaving 13 bases between. The CDR3 runs 12 residues. Germline V gene sequence: CDR1 GTSNPN, CDR2 SVGIG (reference sequence). Written as DNA, the CDR3 is TGTGCCTGGAGCCTAAATCCGTGGGAGCAGTACTTC. Residues: CAWSLNPWEQYF. Combining the CDR3 with reference TRBV30 and TRBJ2-7 gives the whole variable domain SQTIHQWPATLVQPVGSPLSLECTVEGTSNPNLYWYRQAAGRGLQLLFYSVGIGQISSEVPQNLSASRPQDRQFILSSKKLLLSDSGFYLCAWSLNPWEQYFGPGTRLTVT.

V usage is TRBV2 and J usage is TRBJ2-2, with a weak D call TRBD2 (5 bases). Germline CDR1 is SNHLY and CDR2 is FYNNEI. The CDR3 runs to 15 residues. The germline V and J ends were trimmed by 3 bases and 0 bases, with 8 bases remaining between them. The CDR3 coding sequence is TGTGCCAGCAGTGAGGTAGCGTCGAACACCGGGGAGCTGTTTTTT. Protein product: CASSEVASNTGELFF. Full variable domain (outside the CDR3, taken from reference TRBV2 and TRBJ2-2): EPEVTQTPSHQVTQMGQEVILRCVPISNHLYFYWYRQILGQKVEFLVSFYNNEISEKSEIFDDQFSVERPDGSNFTLKIRSTKLEDSAMYFCASSEVASNTGELFFGEGSRLTVL.